The text below deals with one TCR beta chain. The data were obtained in a study of control samples from healthy donors and cancer patients. TCRdb keeps only in-frame clones here, not all; method: immunoSEQ multiplex PCR. The data show 150,000 or so clones, with around 93% seen just once and about 2.2% held by the top ten. CDR3 length: 16 residues. V lost 6 bases and J 5 bases, leaving 23 bases between the germline ends. Germline CDR1 is MDHEN and CDR2 is SYDVKM. The chain is built from TRBV28 and TRBJ2-7; D is unresolved. The origin of this receptor is a woman in her forties or fifties in good health. Specimen: blood. The CDR3 nucleotides read TGTGCCAGCAGCCAGAGTCGGGTGGTGGCCCGTCACGAGCAGTACTTC. Its protein product is CASSQSRVVARHEQYF.